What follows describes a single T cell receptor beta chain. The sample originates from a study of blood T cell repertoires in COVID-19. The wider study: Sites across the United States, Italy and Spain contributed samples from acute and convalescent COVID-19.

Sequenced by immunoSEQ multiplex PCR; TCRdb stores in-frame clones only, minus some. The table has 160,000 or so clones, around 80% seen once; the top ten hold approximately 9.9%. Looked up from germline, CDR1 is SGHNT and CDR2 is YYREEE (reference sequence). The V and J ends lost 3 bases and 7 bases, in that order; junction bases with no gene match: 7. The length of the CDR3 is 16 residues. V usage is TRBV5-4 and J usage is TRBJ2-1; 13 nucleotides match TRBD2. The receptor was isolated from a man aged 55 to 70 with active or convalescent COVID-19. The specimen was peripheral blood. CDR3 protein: CASSSLRTSGSNEQFF. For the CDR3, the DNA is TGTGCCAGCAGCTCCCTTCGGACTAGCGGGAGTAATGAGCAGTTCTTC.